This T cell receptor beta chain derives from a study of T cells in Graves' hyperthyroidism and ophthalmopathy. Germline CDR1 is SGDLS and CDR2 is YYNGEE. Trimming removed 1 base from V and 5 bases from J, with 10 bases in between. CDR3 length: 14 amino acids. TCR beta CDR3 regions were amplified from RNA. The study used the HTBI primer set for a first-round RT-PCR of the TCR CDR3. TCRdb reprocessed the multiplex PCR reads via MiXCR and lists one record per CDR3 protein. The sample has approximately 400,000 distinct CDR3 sequences, approximately 25% seen once. Thyroid ultrasound and orbital computed tomography, with clinical symptoms and serum thyroxine and TRAb, informed diagnoses.

The J gene is TRBJ2-1, the V gene TRBV9; possibly TRBD2 for D (5 bases). The clonotype was recovered from a man in his forties or fifties with Graves' hyperthyroidism. The specimen was blood. The CDR3 region has the DNA TGTGCCAGCAGCGTATCGGGCGGGCACAATGAGCAGTTCTTC. Translated: CASSVSGGHNEQFF.